Listed here are 27 T cell receptor beta chains from one sample, sequenced in a study of T-cell reconstitution after alpha-beta-depleted transplantation in children. It was with unique molecular identifiers that the TCRbeta library was prepared. One entry per CDR3 protein results from TCRdb running MiXCR on the PCR reads. The sample records some 600,000 distinct CDR3 sequences, roughly 15% being singletons. Sequenced material: PBMCs from the stem cell graft donor, taken from the stem cell graft. These receptors all stem from a human donor who donated a stem cell graft to a child with acute myeloid leukemia.

The sample holds many counts of this clonotype. The chain has TRBV20-1 and TRBJ1-6, with TRBD1 matching 9 bases. Germline CDR1 is DFQATT and CDR2 is SNEGSKA (reference sequence). Trimming removed 5 bases from V and 8 bases from J; junction bases left unmatched: 10. This CDR3 has 15 residues. DNA of the CDR3: TGCAGTGCTTTCACTCCGGGACAGGGACATTCACCCCTCCACTTT. Protein product: CSAFTPGQGHSPLHF.

The chain uses TRBV12-3 or TRBV12-4 and TRBJ1-5; 8 positions match TRBD1. Unmatched junction bases numbered 10, after V lost 2 bases and J lost 7 bases. The CDR3 has 16 residues. The CDR3 is CASSLTIGQGFQPQHF. The CDR3 DNA sequence: TGTGCCAGCAGTTTAACCATCGGACAGGGTTTCCAGCCCCAGCATTTT.

This clonotype was seen repeatedly, ten times or more. The chain's CDR3 is CSAKNRAKNIQYF. The CDR3 nucleotides read TGCAGTGCTAAGAACCGAGCCAAAAACATTCAGTACTTC. V and J are TRBV20-1 and TRBJ2-4; D gene unclear. Trimming removed 4 bases from V and 0 bases from J, with 7 bases in between. Germline-derived CDR1 and CDR2 are DFQATT and SNEGSKA (reference sequence). This CDR3 region has 13 residues.

Only a few counts were recorded for this clonotype. The rearrangement joins TRBV12-3 or TRBV12-4 to TRBJ2-3, with 13 bases lining up with TRBD2. V lost 7 bases to trimming and J lost 1 base; unmatched junction nucleotides: 5. The CDR3 sequence is 16 residues long. The CDR3 sequence: CASTLGLAGGTDTQYF. The CDR3 nucleotides are TGTGCCAGCACCCTCGGACTAGCGGGGGGCACAGATACGCAGTATTTT.

The V gene is TRBV15, the J gene TRBJ2-2; D is unresolved. This CDR3 has 13 residues. Germline V gives CDR1 LNHNV, CDR2 YYDKDF (reference sequence). The V and J ends lost 0 bases and 7 bases respectively, with 6 bases between them. Written as DNA, the CDR3 is TGTGCCACCAGCAGAGATTGGGGCGGGGAGCTGTTTTTT. Its protein product is CATSRDWGGELFF.

This clonotype has only a few counts. The chain combines TRBV20-1 with TRBJ2-5; unclear D gene. The length of the CDR3 is 11 residues. The germline V gene has CDR1 DFQATT and CDR2 SNEGSKA (reference sequence). Here the CDR3 DNA reads TGCATCTTCGAGTCCCAAGAGACCCAGTACTTC. Its protein product is CIFESQETQYF.

The chain couples TRBV10-3 to TRBJ1-5; 7 bases fit TRBD1. CDR3 length equals 16 residues. V was pared by 0 bases and J by 4 bases, with 6 bases of the junction left unmatched. Germline lookup yields CDR1 ENHRY and CDR2 SYGVKD. CDR3 protein: CAISESDRALNQPQHF. The CDR3 DNA reads TGTGCCATCAGTGAGTCCGACAGGGCCTTGAATCAGCCCCAGCATTTT.

The rearrangement joins TRBV4-2 to TRBJ2-1; the D gene is possibly TRBD1 (5 bases). V was trimmed by 4 bases and J by 7 bases, leaving 11 bases between them. The CDR3 is 13 amino acids. Germline values: CDR1 LGHNA, CDR2 YNFKEQ. In nucleotides, the CDR3 is TGTGCCAGCAGCCCCGCCAGGGCAAATGAGCAGTTCTTC. Translated: CASSPARANEQFF.

In this sample, this clonotype turned up many times. The gene calls are TRBV20-1 and TRBJ2-2, with TRBD2 as a possible D gene (5 bases). This CDR3 region has 12 residues. The germline CDR1 and CDR2 sequences are DFQATT and SNEGSKA (reference sequence). V was cut by 2 bases and J by 13 bases, with 14 bases left in between. CDR3 sequence (DNA): TGCAGTGCTAGATCCGAGGGTAAAGGGCTGTTTTTT. This codes for CSARSEGKGLFF.

The chain combines TRBV20-1 with TRBJ2-6; D may be TRBD1 or TRBD2 (7 bases each). V shed 6 bases and J shed 1 base, with 19 bases lying between them. Germline CDR1 DFQATT, CDR2 SNEGSKA (reference sequence). The CDR3 covers 17 residues. DNA of the CDR3: TGCAGTGCCCGCGGGGGACAGCCGGCATCTGGGGCCAACGTCCTGACTTTC. As protein: CSARGGQPASGANVLTF.

This clonotype has only a few counts. The chain has TRBV30 and TRBJ2-7, with 8 positions matching TRBD1. Germline CDR1 and CDR2: GTSNPN and SVGIG (reference sequence). This CDR3 is built from 16 residues. After removal of 1 base from V and 1 base from J, the junction contained 9 bases not matched to a gene. The CDR3 protein is CAWSGQGQWGSYEQYF. The CDR3 region has the DNA TGTGCCTGGAGTGGACAGGGGCAATGGGGGTCCTACGAGCAGTACTTC. The full variable domain, rest sourced from reference TRBV30 and TRBJ2-7, is SQTIHQWPATLVQPVGSPLSLECTVEGTSNPNLYWYRQAAGRGLQLLFYSVGIGQISSEVPQNLSASRPQDRQFILSSKKLLLSDSGFYLCAWSGQGQWGSYEQYFGPGTRLTVT.

This clonotype was seen repeatedly, ten times or more. V is TRBV5-1 and J is TRBJ2-1, with unresolved D. This CDR3 has 11 residues. The germline V and J ends were trimmed by 2 bases and 5 bases, with 2 bases remaining between them. CDR1 is SGHRS and CDR2 is YFSETQ in the germline V gene. The CDR3 coding sequence is TGCGCCAGCAGCTTCGACAATGAGCAGTTCTTC. This translates into CASSFDNEQFF.

CDR3 coding DNA: TGTGCCTGGAATCCGCCTGTTGGTGGCTACACCTTC. Translating it yields CAWNPPVGGYTF. This rearrangement joins TRBV30 to TRBJ1-2, with unresolved D. The germline CDR1 and CDR2 sequences are GTSNPN and SVGIG (reference sequence). This CDR3 comprises 12 residues. V lost 4 bases to trimming and J lost 7 bases, with 13 bases between them.

This clonotype appeared many times. The chain links TRBV29-1 to TRBJ1-2, with no clear D. This CDR3 has 13 residues. CDR1 and CDR2 from the germline V gene are SQVTM and ANQGSEA. The V gene lost 2 bases and the J gene lost 8 bases, with 15 bases spanning the gap. CDR3 loop: CSVENGLRTGYTF. The CDR3 coding sequence is TGCAGCGTTGAAAACGGACTCCGAACGGGCTACACCTTC.

This clonotype was seen repeatedly, ten times or more. V gene TRBV9 combines with J gene TRBJ2-5; a possible D gene is TRBD2 (6 bases). Germline values: CDR1 SGDLS, CDR2 YYNGEE. The CDR3 length is 14 residues. Trimming took 4 bases from V and 2 from J, leaving 12 bases between them. This CDR3 reads CASSPIAEQETQYF. The DNA of the CDR3 is TGTGCCAGCAGCCCTATAGCGGAACAAGAGACCCAGTACTTC.

This clonotype was counted between two and nine times. The chain recombines TRBV20-1 with TRBJ2-1; D is possibly TRBD2 (7 bases). Germline CDR1 reads DFQATT; CDR2 reads SNEGSKA (reference sequence). Trimming removed 3 bases at V and 0 bases at J, with 15 bases between. The CDR3 has 16 residues. For the CDR3, the DNA is TGCAGTGCTAGCGCTCCCGGGGGGCGCTCCTACAATGAGCAGTTCTTC. It translates to CSASAPGGRSYNEQFF.

This clonotype has ten or more counts. The V gene is TRBV5-1, the J gene TRBJ2-3, with D perhaps given as TRBD1 or TRBD2 (5 bases each). In germline, CDR1 is SGHRS, CDR2 YFSETQ. CDR3 length: 14 amino acids. V dropped 3 bases and J dropped 2 bases, with 10 bases sitting between them. CDR3 sequence: CASSSGRNTDTQYF. CDR3 DNA sequence: TGCGCCAGCAGCTCGGGACGGAACACAGATACGCAGTATTTT.

This clonotype was detected only a few times. The chain combines TRBV24-1 with TRBJ1-1, with 7 bases lining up with TRBD1. From germline, CDR1 is KGHDR and CDR2 SFDVKD. The CDR3 has 17 amino acids. After removal of 8 bases from V and 1 base from J, the junction contained 15 bases not matched to a gene. The CDR3 is CATTYTGTELQNTEAFF. The CDR3 DNA sequence: TGTGCCACCACCTATACCGGGACAGAGCTTCAGAACACTGAAGCTTTCTTT.

As for this clonotype: A read error may explain this, as a much larger clone is one base away. The gene calls are TRBV20-1 and TRBJ2-2; D might be TRBD2 (5 bases). CDR1 is DFQATT, CDR2 SNEGSKA, per germline (reference sequence). V gave up 3 bases and J gave up 4 bases, with 15 bases separating them. This CDR3 is built from 15 residues. CDR3 in DNA: TGCAGTGCTAGTGAACCCCGGGAAGTCACCGGGGAGCTGTTTTTT. Amino acids: CSASEPREVTGELFF.

J is TRBJ1-1 and V is TRBV7-2; a possible D gene is TRBD1 (6 bases). The CDR3 contains 14 residues. V shed 5 bases and J shed 3 bases, with 13 bases lying between them. Looked up from germline, CDR1 is SGHTA and CDR2 is FQGNSA. DNA for the CDR3: TGTGCCAGCAGCGTCAGGGAGGGGGACACTGAAGCTTTCTTT. Translated: CASSVREGDTEAFF.

In its sample, this clonotype was seen many times. The chain links TRBV29-1 to TRBJ1-2; tentative D call: TRBD1 (6 bases). V was clipped by 6 bases and J by 0 bases, with 11 bases between them. This CDR3 is 13 amino acids long. From germline, CDR1 is SQVTM and CDR2 ANQGSEA. The CDR3 DNA follows: TGCAGCGTCGAGGACAGCTCTAACTATGGCTACACCTTC. Amino acid sequence: CSVEDSSNYGYTF.

The chain combines TRBV5-1 with TRBJ2-1, with TRBD1 matching 8 bases. With 2 bases clipped from V and 7 bases from J, the junction kept 5 bases outside the gene matches. Germline lookup yields CDR1 SGHRS and CDR2 YFSETQ. The CDR3 contains 14 residues. The CDR3 coding sequence is TGCGCCAGCAGCTTTCAGGGGGCATTAAATGAGCAGTTCTTC. It specifies CASSFQGALNEQFF.

In this sample, this clonotype turned up many times. V gene TRBV6-5 combines with J gene TRBJ2-3; D is uncertain. V was cut by 5 bases and J by 4 bases, with 4 bases left in between. The CDR3 extends over 11 amino acids. CDR1 and CDR2 from the germline V gene are MNHEY and SVGAGI. The CDR3 loop reads CASSTADTQYF. CDR3 DNA sequence: TGTGCCAGCAGTACCGCAGATACGCAGTATTTT.

This clonotype was seen many times. This chain uses TRBV20-1 with TRBJ1-1; D remains ambiguous. The CDR3 is made up of 12 amino acids. V lost 3 bases and J lost 0, with 5 bases in between. Germline CDR1 and CDR2: DFQATT and SNEGSKA (reference sequence). Here the CDR3 reads CSARSLNTEAFF. The CDR3 nucleotides read TGCAGTGCTAGGAGCTTGAACACTGAAGCTTTCTTT.

This clonotype was counted a few times. The V call is TRBV20-1, the J call TRBJ1-2; weak D call: TRBD1 (5 bases). CDR3 length equals 12 residues. V lost 1 base and J 13 bases, leaving 16 bases between the germline ends. CDR1 and CDR2 from the germline V gene are DFQATT and SNEGSKA (reference sequence). The CDR3 loop is CSARVGDFKTTF. In DNA form, the CDR3 reads TGCAGTGCTAGAGTGGGGGACTTTAAGACCACCTTC.

This clonotype was seen a few times. J is TRBJ2-4 and V is TRBV20-1, with D possibly being TRBD2 (6 bases). The CDR3 spans 14 residues. V was pared by 3 bases and J by 6 bases, with 15 bases between. CDR1 and CDR2 (germline): DFQATT, SNEGSKA (reference sequence). CDR3 coding DNA: TGCAGTGCTAGTGGGGAGGCAGATAGAAACATTCAGTACTTC. Protein: CSASGEADRNIQYF.

This clonotype appeared a few times. This sequence joins TRBV5-1 and TRBJ1-5, with no clear D. The V and J ends lost 6 bases and 7 bases respectively, with 14 bases between them. Germline V gene data show CDR1 as SGHRS and CDR2 as YFSETQ. The CDR3 is 13 amino acids. The DNA for the CDR3 is TGCGCCAGCACCACGTACGGTAAGCAGCCCCAGCATTTT. As protein: CASTTYGKQPQHF.